The clone carrying this T cell receptor beta chain was seen many times. Its antigen is still unknown. The sample comes from a study of T cells in Graves' hyperthyroidism and ophthalmopathy. Study observations and caveats: Most expanded thyroid clonotypes above 0.001 recurred in blood.

Germline loops: CDR1 MNHEY, CDR2 SMNVEV (reference sequence). There are 13 residues in the CDR3. Deletions cut 7 bases from V and 4 bases from J, with 14 bases between. RNA transcripts served as the template for amplifying TCR beta CDR3 regions. First-round RT-PCR with HTBI primers amplified the TCR CDR3 region. TCRdb reanalysed the multiplex PCR reads using MiXCR and keeps one entry per CDR3 protein. Here the sample spans 400,000 to 450,000 distinct CDR3 sequences, approximately 15% being singletons. The material sequenced was blood. V is TRBV27 and J is TRBJ2-7; maybe TRBD1 (6 bases). The TCR was taken from a man aged 18 to 29 with Graves' ophthalmopathy. The CDR3 is CASTKWGQYEQYF. The CDR3 DNA reads as TGTGCCAGCACAAAATGGGGGCAGTACGAGCAGTACTTC.